The 8 T cell receptor beta chains below come from one sample, sequenced in a study of shared clonotypes between healthy human individuals. Clones were read by immunoSEQ multiplex PCR, and TCRdb kept only the in-frame ones, dropping some. The top ten clones hold 0.6% to 0.7% of a sample with more than 900,000 clones, around 78% of them seen once. Sequenced sample: memory CD4+ T cells from PBMCs. Sample subset: CD45RA-negative fraction. The origin of the receptors is a man aged 18 to 29 in good health. Some clones in this sample may be carry-over from other donors' samples.

The V and J genes are TRBV19 and TRBJ2-2, with a weak D call TRBD1 (6 bases). The CDR3 spans 14 residues. Trimming left V 9 bases short and J 0 bases short, with 11 bases between. Germline V gives CDR1 LNHDA, CDR2 SQIVND (reference sequence). CDR3 sequence: CASHHRANTGELFF. The CDR3 region has the DNA TGTGCCAGCCACCACAGGGCGAACACCGGGGAGCTGTTTTTT.

V usage is TRBV7-9 and J usage is TRBJ1-1; possibly TRBD1 for D (6 bases). The V gene's germline CDR1 is SEHNR and CDR2 FQNEAQ (reference sequence). The CDR3 is 16 amino acids. V shed 1 base and J shed 1 base, with 13 bases lying between them. CDR3 loop: CASSLGTAPSNTEAFF. DNA of the CDR3: TGTGCCAGCAGCTTAGGGACAGCTCCATCGAACACTGAAGCTTTCTTT.

The rearrangement uses TRBV18 and TRBJ2-5; D is unresolved. The V gene's germline CDR1 is KGHSH and CDR2 LQKENI. With 1 base removed from V and 3 bases from J, the gap between germline ends came to 12 bases. The CDR3 runs 15 residues. CDR3 nucleotide sequence: TGTGCCAGCTCACCACAACTGGCCCAGGAAGAGACCCAGTACTTC. This encodes CASSPQLAQEETQYF. The variable domain in full, completed from reference TRBV18 and TRBJ2-5, reads NAGVMQNPRHLVRRRGQEARLRCSPMKGHSHVYWYRQLPEEGLKFMVYLQKENIIDESGMPKERFSAEFPKEGPSILRIQQVVRGDSAAYFCASSPQLAQEETQYFGPGTRLLVL.

V is TRBV7-3 and J is TRBJ2-2, with D possibly TRBD1 on 5 matching bases. Trimming took 0 bases from V and 4 from J, leaving 15 bases between them. Per germline, CDR1 SGHTA and CDR2 FQGTGA. CDR3 size: 17 residues. The chain's CDR3 is CASSLTSVGVSTGELFF. The CDR3, as DNA: TGTGCCAGCAGCTTAACGTCGGTAGGGGTGAGCACCGGGGAGCTGTTTTTT.

The rearrangement uses TRBV2 and TRBJ1-1; 8 bases fit TRBD1. The CDR3 has 14 amino acids. The V segment lost 4 bases and the J segment 2 bases; nucleotides outside the gene matches: 3. The V gene's germline CDR1 is SNHLY and CDR2 FYNNEI. The CDR3 nucleotides are TGTGCCAGCAGTGCTCAGGGGGCTAACACTGAAGCTTTCTTT. Translating it yields CASSAQGANTEAFF.

V and J are TRBV30 and TRBJ1-1; D perhaps matches TRBD1 (5 bases). Trimming shortened V by 2 bases and J by 5 bases, and 12 bases separated the two germline ends. The CDR3 extends over 13 amino acids. Germline-derived CDR1 and CDR2 are GTSNPN and SVGIG (reference sequence). CDR3 in amino acids: CAWSTTGWTEAFF. The CDR3 DNA reads as TGTGCCTGGAGTACAACAGGTTGGACTGAAGCTTTCTTT.

Only one count was recorded for this clone. V usage is TRBV6-6 and J usage is TRBJ2-7; D gene unclear. Trimming removed 8 bases from V and 2 bases from J, with 10 bases in between. CDR3 length: 12 residues. CDR1 is MNHNY and CDR2 is SVGAGI in the germline V gene (reference sequence). The CDR3 sequence is CASRANPYEQYF. In nucleotides, the CDR3 is TGTGCCAGCCGGGCCAACCCCTACGAGCAGTACTTC.

The chain uses TRBV7-2 and TRBJ2-5; TRBD2 matches at 10 bases. This CDR3 contains 16 residues. CDR1 and CDR2 (germline): SGHTA, FQGNSA. The ends lost 2 bases at V and 5 bases at J; junction bases unmatched: 8. Written as DNA, the CDR3 is TGTGCCAGCAGCTTAAGCCTAGCGGGAGTGGTGGAGACCCAGTACTTC. Residues: CASSLSLAGVVETQYF.